One sample yielded the 5 T cell receptor beta chains listed below, sequenced in a study of cytomegalovirus exposure and HLA in healthy donors. PCR primers comprised 60 Vbeta and 13 Jbeta primers. Profiled with immunoSEQ multiplex PCR; TCRdb holds only in-frame clones, not every one. Of roughly 200,000 clones listed, around 79% are singletons. Sequenced sample: PBMCs. Receptors originate from a woman in her 30s in good health and CMV-seropositive.

This clone has more than one count but fewer than ten. The CDR3 bases are TGTGCCAGCAGCCCTAATTCAGGAAACACCATATATTTT. Its protein is CASSPNSGNTIYF. The chain recombines TRBV4-2 with TRBJ1-3; D remains ambiguous. Trimming removed 4 bases from V and 4 bases from J, with 8 bases in between. CDR3 length: 13 residues. Germline-derived CDR1 and CDR2 are LGHNA and YNFKEQ.

The chain couples TRBV10-3 to TRBJ1-3; TRBD1 is a possible D gene (5 bases). The V end was cut by 0 bases, the J end by 3 bases, with 18 bases between. The germline V gene has CDR1 ENHRY and CDR2 SYGVKD. The CDR3 is made up of 18 amino acids. For the CDR3, the DNA is TGTGCCATCAGTGAGTCGGTCTTTAGGGGCCAGGGTGGAAACACCATATATTTT. Translated: CAISESVFRGQGGNTIYF.

This clone was seen just once. The chain joins TRBV4-1 to TRBJ1-2; perhaps TRBD1 as D (6 bases). Trimming took 4 bases from V and 5 from J, leaving 14 bases between them. The germline CDR1 and CDR2 sequences are MGHRA and YSYEKL. The CDR3 length is 14 residues. The chain's CDR3 is CASSRRTDDYGYTF. CDR3 nucleotide sequence: TGCGCCAGCAGCCGACGGACAGACGATTATGGCTACACCTTC.

This clone was picked up a small number of times. V gene TRBV5-1 combines with J gene TRBJ1-1, with a weak D call TRBD1 (5 bases). V lost 0 bases, J lost 5 bases, and 14 bases lay in between. The CDR3 runs 15 residues. CDR1 is SGHRS, CDR2 YFSETQ, per germline. CDR3 in DNA: TGCGCCAGCAGCTTGGCCGACCCCGGGGGGACTGAAGCTTTCTTT. It is translated as CASSLADPGGTEAFF.

The chain combines TRBV27 with TRBJ2-7; 10 nucleotides align to TRBD1. With 2 bases clipped from V and 0 bases from J, the junction kept 1 base outside the gene matches. From germline, CDR1 is MNHEY and CDR2 SMNVEV (reference sequence). CDR3 length: 15 amino acids. CDR3 DNA: TGTGCCAGCAGTTTACGGACAGGGGGCTCCTACGAGCAGTACTTC. Its translation is CASSLRTGGSYEQYF.